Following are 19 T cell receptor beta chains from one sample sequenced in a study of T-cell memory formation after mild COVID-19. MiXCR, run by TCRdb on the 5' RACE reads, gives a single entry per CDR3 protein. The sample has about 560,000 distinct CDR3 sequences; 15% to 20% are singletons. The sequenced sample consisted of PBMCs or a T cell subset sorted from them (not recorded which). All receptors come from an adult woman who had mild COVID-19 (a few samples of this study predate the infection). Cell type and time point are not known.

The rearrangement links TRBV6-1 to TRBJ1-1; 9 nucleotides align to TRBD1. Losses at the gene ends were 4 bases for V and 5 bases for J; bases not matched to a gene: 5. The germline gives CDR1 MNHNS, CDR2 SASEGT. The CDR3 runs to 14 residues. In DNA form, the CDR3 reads TGTGCCAGCAGTGTTGTACAGGGGGCAACTGAAGCTTTCTTT. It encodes CASSVVQGATEAFF.

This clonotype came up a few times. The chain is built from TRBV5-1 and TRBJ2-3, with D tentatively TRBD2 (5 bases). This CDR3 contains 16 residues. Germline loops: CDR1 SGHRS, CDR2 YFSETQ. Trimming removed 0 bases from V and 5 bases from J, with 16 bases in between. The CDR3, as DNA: TGCGCCAGCAGCTTGGAACTAGGGCGAGTGGTAGATACGCAGTATTTT. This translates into CASSLELGRVVDTQYF.

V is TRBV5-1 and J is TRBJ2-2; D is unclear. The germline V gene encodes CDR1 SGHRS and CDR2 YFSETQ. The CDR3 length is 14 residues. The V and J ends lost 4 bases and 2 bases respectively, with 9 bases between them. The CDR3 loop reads CASSTNINTGELFF. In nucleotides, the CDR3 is TGCGCCAGCAGCACAAACATTAACACCGGGGAGCTGTTTTTT. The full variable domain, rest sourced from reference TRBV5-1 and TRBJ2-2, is KAGVTQTPRYLIKTRGQQVTLSCSPISGHRSVSWYQQTPGQGLQFLFEYFSETQRNKGNFPGRFSGRQFSNSRSEMNVSTLELGDSALYLCASSTNINTGELFFGEGSRLTVL.

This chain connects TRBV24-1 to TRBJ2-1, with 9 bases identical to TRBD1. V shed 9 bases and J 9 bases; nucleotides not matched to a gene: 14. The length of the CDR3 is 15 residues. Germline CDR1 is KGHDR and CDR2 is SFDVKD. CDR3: CATRGGADRGPEQFF. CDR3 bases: TGTGCCACCCGAGGAGGAGCGGACAGGGGCCCTGAGCAGTTCTTC.

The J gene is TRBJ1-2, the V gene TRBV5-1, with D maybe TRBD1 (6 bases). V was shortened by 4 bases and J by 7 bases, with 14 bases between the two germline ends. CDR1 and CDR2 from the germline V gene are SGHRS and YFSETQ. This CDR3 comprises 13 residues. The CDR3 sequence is CASSQQGVVGYTF. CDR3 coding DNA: TGCGCCAGCAGCCAACAGGGTGTAGTTGGCTACACCTTC.

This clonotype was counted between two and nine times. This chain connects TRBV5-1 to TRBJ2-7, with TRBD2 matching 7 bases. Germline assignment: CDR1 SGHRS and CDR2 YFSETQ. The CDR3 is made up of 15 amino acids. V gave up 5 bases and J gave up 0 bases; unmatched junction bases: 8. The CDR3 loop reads CASSTRTRPSYEQYF. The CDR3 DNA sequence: TGCGCCAGCAGTACCCGGACTAGACCCTCCTACGAGCAGTACTTC.

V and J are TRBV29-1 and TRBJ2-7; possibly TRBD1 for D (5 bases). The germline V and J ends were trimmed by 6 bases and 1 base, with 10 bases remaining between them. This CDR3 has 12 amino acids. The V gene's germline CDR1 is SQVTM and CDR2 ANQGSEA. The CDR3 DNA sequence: TGCAGCGTCGCGCAGGGATCCTACGAGCAGTACTTC. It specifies CSVAQGSYEQYF.

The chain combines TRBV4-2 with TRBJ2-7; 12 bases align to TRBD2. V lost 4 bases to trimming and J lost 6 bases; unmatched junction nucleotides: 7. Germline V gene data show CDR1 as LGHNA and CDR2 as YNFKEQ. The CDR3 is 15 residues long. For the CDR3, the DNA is TGTGCCAGCAGCCTGCTAGCGGGAGGGCCCCTCGAGCAGTACTTC. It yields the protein CASSLLAGGPLEQYF.

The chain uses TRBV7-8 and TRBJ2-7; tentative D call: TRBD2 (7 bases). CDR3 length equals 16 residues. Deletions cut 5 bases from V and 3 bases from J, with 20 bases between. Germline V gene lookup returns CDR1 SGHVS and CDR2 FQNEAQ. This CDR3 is CASSPRGGGLLYEQYF. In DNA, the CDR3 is TGTGCCAGCAGCCCCAGGGGAGGGGGGCTCCTCTACGAGCAGTACTTC.

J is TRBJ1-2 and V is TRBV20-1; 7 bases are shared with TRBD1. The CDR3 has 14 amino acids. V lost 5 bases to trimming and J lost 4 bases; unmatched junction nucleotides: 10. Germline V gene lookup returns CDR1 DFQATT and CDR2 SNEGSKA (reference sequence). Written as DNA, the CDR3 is TGCAGTGCTGTTAGGGGGCGATTTGGCTATGGCTACACCTTC. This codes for CSAVRGRFGYGYTF.

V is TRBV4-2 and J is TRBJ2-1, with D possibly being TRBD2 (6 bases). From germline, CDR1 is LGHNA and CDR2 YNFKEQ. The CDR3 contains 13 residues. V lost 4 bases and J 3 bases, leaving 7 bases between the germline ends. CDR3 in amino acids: CASSRTNYNEQFF. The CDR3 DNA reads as TGTGCCAGCAGCCGGACTAACTACAATGAGCAGTTCTTC.

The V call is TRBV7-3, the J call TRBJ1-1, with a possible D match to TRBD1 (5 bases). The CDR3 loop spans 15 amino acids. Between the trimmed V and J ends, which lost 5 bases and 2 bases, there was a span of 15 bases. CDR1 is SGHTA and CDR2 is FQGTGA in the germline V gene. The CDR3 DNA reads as TGTGCCAGCAGCCCGGACGGACACTTTAACACTGAAGCTTTCTTT. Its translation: CASSPDGHFNTEAFF. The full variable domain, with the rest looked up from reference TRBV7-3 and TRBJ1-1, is GAGVSQTPSNKVTEKGKYVELRCDPISGHTALYWYRQSLGQGPEFLIYFQGTGAADDSGLPNDRFFAVRPEGSVSTLKIQRTERGDSAVYLCASSPDGHFNTEAFFGQGTRLTVV.

CDR3 sequence (DNA): TGTGCCAGCACCAGGACAGGGTCGGGCACCGGGGAGCTGTTTTTT. Translation: CASTRTGSGTGELFF. V usage is TRBV25-1 and J usage is TRBJ2-2; TRBD1 aligns across 8 bases. Looked up from germline, CDR1 is MGHDK and CDR2 is SYGVNS. The V segment lost 7 bases and the J segment 4 bases; nucleotides outside the gene matches: 8. CDR3 length: 15 residues. The variable domain in full, completed from reference TRBV25-1 and TRBJ2-2, reads EADIYQTPRYLVIGTGKKITLECSQTMGHDKMYWYQQDPGMELHLIHYSYGVNSTEKGDLSSESTVSRIRTEHFPLTLESARPSHTSQYLCASTRTGSGTGELFFGEGSRLTVL.

CDR3 in amino acids: CSAIRAGSYNEQFF. CDR3 DNA sequence: TGCAGTGCCATCCGGGCGGGGAGTTACAATGAGCAGTTCTTC. This chain links TRBV20-1 with TRBJ2-1; D is perhaps TRBD2 (6 bases). Per germline, CDR1 DFQATT and CDR2 SNEGSKA (reference sequence). The length of the CDR3 is 14 residues. V shed 6 bases and J shed 4 bases, with 16 bases lying between them.

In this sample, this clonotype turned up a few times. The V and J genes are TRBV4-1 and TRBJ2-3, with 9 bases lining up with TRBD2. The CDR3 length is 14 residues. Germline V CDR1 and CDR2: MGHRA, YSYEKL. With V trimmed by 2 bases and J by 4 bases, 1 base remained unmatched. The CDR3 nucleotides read TGCGCCAGCAGCCAACTAGCGGGGTCAGATACGCAGTATTTT. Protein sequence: CASSQLAGSDTQYF.

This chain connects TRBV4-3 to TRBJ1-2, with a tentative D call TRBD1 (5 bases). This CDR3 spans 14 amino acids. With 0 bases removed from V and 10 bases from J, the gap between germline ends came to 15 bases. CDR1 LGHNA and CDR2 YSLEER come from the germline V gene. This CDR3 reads CASSQDGTADHYTF. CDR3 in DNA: TGCGCCAGCAGCCAAGACGGGACTGCGGACCACTACACCTTC.

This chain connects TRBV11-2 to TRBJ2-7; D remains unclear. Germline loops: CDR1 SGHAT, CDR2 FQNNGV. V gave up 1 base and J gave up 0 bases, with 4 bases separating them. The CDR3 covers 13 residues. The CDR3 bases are TGTGCCAGCAGCTTAGTCTACTCCTACGAGCAGTACTTC. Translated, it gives CASSLVYSYEQYF.

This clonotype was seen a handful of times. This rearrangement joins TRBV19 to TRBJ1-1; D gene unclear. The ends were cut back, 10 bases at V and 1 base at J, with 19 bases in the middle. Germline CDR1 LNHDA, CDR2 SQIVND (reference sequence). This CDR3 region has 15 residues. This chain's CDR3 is CATPGKGPGNTEAFF. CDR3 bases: TGTGCCACTCCCGGGAAGGGTCCGGGGAACACTGAAGCTTTCTTT.

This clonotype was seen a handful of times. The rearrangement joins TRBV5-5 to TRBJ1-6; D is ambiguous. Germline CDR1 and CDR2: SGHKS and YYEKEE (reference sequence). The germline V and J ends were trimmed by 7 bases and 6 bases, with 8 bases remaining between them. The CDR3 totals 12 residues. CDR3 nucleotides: TGTGCCAGCCGGGAGATTAATTCACCCCTCCACTTT. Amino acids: CASREINSPLHF.